Shown below are 28 T cell receptor beta chains from a single sample sequenced in a study of blood T cell repertoires in COVID-19. Profiling relied on immunoSEQ multiplex PCR, and the TCRdb table lists in-frame clones only, not all of them. Among about 210,000 clones, 80% to 90% were seen once, and the ten largest hold 10%. Sequencing used PBMCs or T cells enriched from blood (not recorded which). These receptor sequences come from a man aged 18 to 29 with acute COVID-19.

The chain employs TRBV24-1 and TRBJ2-2, with 9 nucleotides matching TRBD2. Unmatched junction bases numbered 13, after V lost 4 bases and J lost 5 bases. The length of the CDR3 is 18 residues. Germline CDR1 reads KGHDR; CDR2 reads SFDVKD. The CDR3 is CATSDSGGGGQPTGELFF. CDR3 DNA sequence: TGTGCCACCAGTGACTCCGGCGGGGGGGGCCAGCCAACCGGGGAGCTGTTTTTT.

The rearrangement joins TRBV7-9 to TRBJ2-7; the D is unclear. Germline V gene lookup returns CDR1 SEHNR and CDR2 FQNEAQ (reference sequence). V was trimmed by 0 bases and J by 5 bases, leaving 5 bases between them. This CDR3 has 12 amino acids. The CDR3 spells CASSLAFNEQYF. DNA of the CDR3: TGTGCCAGCAGCTTAGCTTTCAACGAGCAGTACTTC. Combining the CDR3 with reference TRBV7-9 and TRBJ2-7 gives the whole variable domain DTGVSQNPRHKITKRGQNVTFRCDPISEHNRLYWYRQTLGQGPEFLTYFQNEAQLEKSRLLSDRFSAERPKGSFSTLEIQRTEQGDSAMYLCASSLAFNEQYFGPGTRLTVT.

The chain joins TRBV3-1 (or the pseudogene TRBV3-2) to TRBJ1-5; 9 positions match TRBD1. CDR1 and CDR2 from the germline V gene are LGHDT and YNNKEL (reference sequence). The V segment lost 4 bases and the J segment 4 bases; nucleotides outside the gene matches: 2. The CDR3 sequence is 14 residues long. The CDR3 loop reads CASSPGTGNQPQHF. The CDR3 nucleotides read TGTGCCAGCAGCCCCGGGACAGGGAATCAGCCCCAGCATTTT.

The chain has TRBV27 and TRBJ2-7; TRBD2 matches 9 bases. The V and J ends lost 5 bases and 0 bases, in that order; junction bases with no gene match: 5. The CDR3 extends over 15 amino acids. Germline CDR1 MNHEY, CDR2 SMNVEV (reference sequence). The CDR3 DNA reads TGTGCCAGCAGTCTCTCGACTAGCGGCTCCTACGAGCAGTACTTC. It translates to CASSLSTSGSYEQYF.

The J gene is TRBJ2-1, the V gene TRBV6-5, with D tentatively TRBD2 (7 bases). Germline V lookup: CDR1 MNHEY, CDR2 SVGAGI. V lost 2 bases, J lost 9 bases, and 17 bases lay in between. The CDR3 covers 15 residues. The DNA for the CDR3 is TGTGCCAGCAGTTACAGCCCCGGGGGGCAAAGTGAGCAGTTCTTC. Protein product: CASSYSPGGQSEQFF.

This CDR3 is CASSQVTWTDNTGELFF. The CDR3 DNA reads TGCGCCAGCAGCCAAGTAACCTGGACAGACAACACCGGGGAGCTGTTTTTT. The chain combines TRBV4-1 with TRBJ2-2, with D perhaps TRBD1 (6 bases). The CDR3 extends over 17 amino acids. Trimming stripped 1 base from V and 2 bases from J, with 14 bases between. CDR1 is MGHRA and CDR2 is YSYEKL in the germline V gene.

This clone was detected a few times. The same CDR3 arises from other DNA sequences in this sample as well. The V call is TRBV19, the J call TRBJ2-1; 12 nucleotides agree with TRBD2. The junction had 3 bases not matched to a gene; V was cut back by 5 bases and J by 4 bases. The CDR3 length is 15 residues. Germline values: CDR1 LNHDA, CDR2 SQIVND (reference sequence). The CDR3 sequence is CASSPGTSGYNEQFF. In DNA, the CDR3 is TGTGCCAGTAGTCCCGGGACTAGCGGGTACAATGAGCAGTTCTTC.

The chain employs TRBV28 and TRBJ1-1; D unclear. CDR1 is MDHEN and CDR2 is SYDVKM in the germline V gene. The CDR3 consists of 15 residues. Trimming pared 4 bases from V and 1 base from J, leaving 13 bases between. DNA for the CDR3: TGTGCCAGCAGTTCCGATTGGGAGGGGAACACTGAAGCTTTCTTT. Translated: CASSSDWEGNTEAFF. The complete variable domain, with remaining parts taken from reference TRBV28 and TRBJ1-1, reads DVKVTQSSRYLVKRTGEKVFLECVQDMDHENMFWYRQDPGLGLRLIYFSYDVKMKEKGDIPEGYSVSREKKERFSLILESASTNQTSMYLCASSSDWEGNTEAFFGQGTRLTVV.

The chain carries TRBV7-9 and TRBJ2-5; no reliable D call. Germline V gene sequence: CDR1 SEHNR, CDR2 FQNEAQ (reference sequence). This CDR3 contains 13 residues. V was shortened by 2 bases and J by 4 bases, with 8 bases between the two germline ends. The CDR3 here is CASSLPGSETQYF. The DNA of the CDR3 is TGTGCCAGCAGCTTACCAGGTTCAGAGACCCAGTACTTC.

DNA for the CDR3: TGTGCCAGCAGTGAAGCTGGGACTAGCGGGAGTACGAGCTCCTACGAGCAGTACTTC. It yields the protein CASSEAGTSGSTSSYEQYF. J is TRBJ2-7 and V is TRBV6-1, with TRBD2 matching 14 bases. This CDR3 has 19 amino acids. Germline values: CDR1 MNHNS, CDR2 SASEGT. J lost 0 bases, V lost 0 bases, and 7 bases had no gene match.

The CDR3 bases are TGTGCCAGCACCTTAACGGGGGTAGCGGGGGAGCCCCAGCATTTT. It specifies CASTLTGVAGEPQHF. The chain employs TRBV5-8 and TRBJ1-5; perhaps TRBD1 as D (5 bases). Looked up from germline, CDR1 is SGHTS and CDR2 is YDEGEE. Trimming pared 6 bases from V and 8 bases from J, leaving 21 bases between. The CDR3 extends over 15 amino acids.

CDR3 in DNA: TGTGCCTGGATTGGTAGCGGGAGCCACAATGAGCAGTTCTTC. As protein: CAWIGSGSHNEQFF. The chain combines TRBV30 with TRBJ2-1; 9 nucleotides line up with TRBD2. CDR1 and CDR2 from the germline V gene are GTSNPN and SVGIG (reference sequence). The CDR3 extends over 14 amino acids. Germline trimming cut 4 bases from V and 5 bases from J; bases unmatched to any gene: 6.

The chain carries TRBV11-2 and TRBJ1-2; 7 bases line up with TRBD1. The germline V gene encodes CDR1 SGHAT and CDR2 FQNNGV. Trimming cost V 6 bases and J 8 bases; bases outside gene matches: 15. This CDR3 contains 15 residues. CDR3 in DNA: TGTGCCAGCAGTTCAACAGGGGATCGGAGCGCGGGCTACACCTTC. Translated: CASSSTGDRSAGYTF.

This rearrangement joins TRBV9 to TRBJ2-2, with 14 bases lining up with TRBD2. CDR1 SGDLS and CDR2 YYNGEE come from the germline V gene. The V segment lost 2 bases and the J segment 5 bases; nucleotides outside the gene matches: 2. The CDR3 has 16 amino acids. CDR3 sequence (DNA): TGTGCCAGCAGCGTGGGACTAGCGGGAGTGACCGGGGAGCTGTTTTTT. The encoded protein is CASSVGLAGVTGELFF. Based on the CDR3 plus reference TRBV9 and TRBJ2-2, the full variable domain is DSGVTQTPKHLITATGQRVTLRCSPRSGDLSVYWYQQSLDQGLQFLIQYYNGEERAKGNILERFSAQQFPDLHSELNLSSLELGDSALYFCASSVGLAGVTGELFFGEGSRLTVL.

The CDR3 DNA sequence: TGTGCCAGCAGTCCCGTGGGGAGTGAAAAACTGTTTTTT. Protein sequence: CASSPVGSEKLFF. The chain couples TRBV27 to TRBJ1-4; D gene uncertain. Germline V gene data show CDR1 as MNHEY and CDR2 as SMNVEV (reference sequence). Trimming left V 5 bases short and J 7 bases short, with 11 bases between. The CDR3 has 13 residues.

V is TRBV4-3 and J is TRBJ1-2, with D tentatively TRBD1 (5 bases). Per germline, CDR1 LGHNA and CDR2 YSLEER. The CDR3 loop spans 15 amino acids. V was cut by 4 bases and J by 3 bases, with 15 bases left in between. The CDR3 loop is CASSRSTGTDYGYTF. The CDR3 DNA reads TGCGCCAGCAGCCGATCAACCGGGACTGACTATGGCTACACCTTC.

The table lists this clone with a few counts. The chain has TRBV28 and TRBJ1-2; D may be TRBD1 (5 bases). V was cut by 7 bases and J by 7 bases, with 13 bases left in between. Germline CDR1 and CDR2: MDHEN and SYDVKM. This CDR3 has 12 residues. The CDR3, as DNA: TGTGCCAGCACGGGGGGGTTTAGTGGCTACACCTTC. Encoded protein: CASTGGFSGYTF.

This clone was seen a few times. The chain has TRBV28 and TRBJ2-3; 12 nucleotides align to TRBD2. Unmatched junction bases numbered 14, after V lost 5 bases and J lost 2 bases. This CDR3 has 19 amino acids. Per germline, CDR1 MDHEN and CDR2 SYDVKM. CDR3 in amino acids: CASSTRGSSSGRDTDTQYF. The CDR3 nucleotides are TGTGCCAGCAGTACCCGCGGGTCCTCTAGCGGGAGGGACACAGATACGCAGTATTTT.

The V gene is TRBV19, the J gene TRBJ1-6; 7 bases match TRBD1. The CDR3 consists of 14 residues. Per the germline V gene, CDR1 is LNHDA and CDR2 is SQIVND (reference sequence). The V segment lost 6 bases and the J segment 7 bases; nucleotides outside the gene matches: 6. CDR3 sequence reads: CASSRQGANSPLHF. DNA of the CDR3: TGTGCCAGTAGCCGACAGGGTGCAAATTCACCCCTCCACTTT. Supplemented by reference TRBV19 and TRBJ1-6, the full variable domain reads DGGITQSPKYLFRKEGQNVTLSCEQNLNHDAMYWYRQDPGQGLRLIYYSQIVNDFQKGDIAEGYSVSREKKESFPLTVTSAQKNPTAFYLCASSRQGANSPLHFGNGTRLTVT.

The gene calls are TRBV2 and TRBJ2-2; 8 nucleotides match TRBD1. Germline CDR1 is SNHLY and CDR2 is FYNNEI. V shed 4 bases, J shed 8 bases, and the junction held 3 bases outside the gene matches. This CDR3 has 13 residues. CDR3 protein: CASSGTGQGELFF. In nucleotides, the CDR3 is TGTGCCAGCAGTGGGACAGGGCAAGGGGAGCTGTTTTTT.

The V call is TRBV4-1, the J call TRBJ1-6; D not resolved. Germline V gene lookup returns CDR1 MGHRA and CDR2 YSYEKL. V dropped 1 base and J dropped 10 bases, with 11 bases sitting between them. The CDR3 covers 14 residues. The CDR3 sequence is CASSQGGDGSPLHF. In DNA form, the CDR3 reads TGCGCCAGCAGCCAAGGCGGGGATGGGTCACCCCTCCACTTT.

This clone was seen a few times. The rearrangement uses TRBV28 and TRBJ1-2, with a tentative D call TRBD1 (5 bases). Germline V gene data show CDR1 as MDHEN and CDR2 as SYDVKM. This CDR3 contains 13 residues. V lost 7 bases and J 6 bases, leaving 15 bases between the germline ends. For the CDR3, the DNA is TGTGCCAGCAAGGATTGGCAGGGTAATGGCTACACCTTC. This gives the protein CASKDWQGNGYTF.

The chain is built from TRBV29-1 and TRBJ2-3; 7 bases map to TRBD2. This CDR3 spans 14 amino acids. Germline lookup yields CDR1 SQVTM and CDR2 ANQGSEA. With 8 bases clipped from V and 3 bases from J, the junction kept 11 bases outside the gene matches. CDR3 coding DNA: TGCAGCTCCGGGACTAACCTACGGACAGATACGCAGTATTTT. It yields the protein CSSGTNLRTDTQYF.

The rearrangement uses TRBV3-1 (or the pseudogene TRBV3-2) and TRBJ2-2, with 11 positions matching TRBD2. The length of the CDR3 is 15 residues. The germline gives CDR1 LGHDT, CDR2 YNNKEL (reference sequence). V lost 2 bases and J lost 6; bases outside the gene matches: 2. CDR3 region: CASSQTSGSSGELFF. CDR3 DNA: TGTGCCAGCAGCCAAACTAGCGGGAGTTCCGGGGAGCTGTTTTTT.

In this sample, this clone turned up once. The gene calls are TRBV4-1 and TRBJ2-7; tentative D call: TRBD1 (5 bases). The CDR3 length is 16 residues. The germline V gene encodes CDR1 MGHRA and CDR2 YSYEKL. V was trimmed by 1 base and J by 3 bases, leaving 16 bases between them. The CDR3 DNA reads as TGCGCCAGCAGCCAAGGAGAACAGGACGGCTACTACGAGCAGTACTTC. Its protein product is CASSQGEQDGYYEQYF.

The chain employs TRBV6-2 or TRBV6-3 and TRBJ1-4; 9 nucleotides agree with TRBD1. The trim removed 4 bases at V and 7 bases at J, leaving 4 bases unmatched. CDR1 is MNHEY, CDR2 SVGEGT, per germline. The CDR3 contains 14 residues. For the CDR3, the DNA is TGTGCCAGCAGTTTACAGGGGGCAAGTGAAAAACTGTTTTTT. This codes for CASSLQGASEKLFF.

There are a few counts of this clone. The chain links TRBV6-6 to TRBJ2-7, with D tentatively TRBD1 (6 bases). V shed 6 bases and J shed 3 bases, with 9 bases lying between them. Per the germline V gene, CDR1 is MNHNY and CDR2 is SVGAGI (reference sequence). CDR3 length: 12 residues. CDR3 coding DNA: TGTGCCAGCAGCTCGGACAGCTACGAGCAGTACTTC. Its protein is CASSSDSYEQYF.

This clone was detected once. The identical CDR3 is also encoded by other nucleotide sequences in the sample. The chain uses TRBV28 and TRBJ1-6; 9 positions match TRBD1. The CDR3 runs to 14 residues. Trimming removed 6 bases from V and 6 bases from J; junction bases left unmatched: 3. Germline-derived CDR1 and CDR2 are MDHEN and SYDVKM. CDR3 loop: CASSPGQGNSPLHF. Written as DNA, the CDR3 is TGTGCCAGCAGCCCGGGACAGGGTAATTCACCCCTCCACTTT.